This T cell receptor (beta chain) was sequenced during a study of cytomegalovirus exposure and HLA in healthy donors listed by TCRdb under 2017. Regarding the research as a whole: According to an earlier analysis of a few hundred of the donors, about 179 million T cells yielded roughly 110 million unique TCR beta sequences and 276 Gb of sequence data. The study was designed to test whether signatures of past pathogen exposure could be identified by cataloging public T cell receptors. Donor age, sex, ethnicity and CMV serostatus were compiled alongside the repertoire data. Of the approximately 400 genotyped donors, about 84% fell in the genetic ancestry cluster associated with self-reported Caucasian donors. Rather than drawing on any new phenotypic data, the later analysis identified candidate immune exposures from TCR beta sequences and the way those sequences occurred across donors. An earlier analysis of approximately 640 of the donors applied high-throughput TCR beta sequencing to assess whether each TCR beta V gene segment acted as functional or pseudogenic. Every discovery cohort repertoire had been produced on one sequencing platform. Both class I and class II loci were covered by HLA typing, at four-digit resolution. Besides the first cohort of about 730 subjects, a separate validation cohort made up of over a hundred different subjects was used. In a later analysis, previously published TCR beta repertoires from 670 or so donors were re-analyzed and high-resolution HLA genotyping was added so that TCR occurrence patterns could be studied. A later genetic analysis used genome-wide SNP genotypes for about 60% of the roughly 700 donors, treating that subset as a discovery cohort. Typing coverage varied by locus: roughly 629-640 donors for A, B, C, DRB1 and DQB1; about 520 for DQA1; more than 600 for DPA1; around 490 for DPB1. About 5 DR-DQ haplotypes were handled as single units for association and clustering, since linkage in the cohort was strong. An early release that covered fewer than 800 HLA-typed donors contained approximately 300 gigabases of sequencing data and tens of millions of unique TCR sequences. On average, over 200,000 unique TCR beta nucleotide sequences were sequenced per donor among about 400 genotyped donors of the cohort, with roughly 19% of those sequences being non-productive. The study used immunosequencing to profile the T cell repertoires of around 600 subjects and linked those repertoires to cytomegalovirus serostatus. High-throughput TCR immunosequencing, statistical association of individual TCRs with disease status, and machine learning were combined to predict cytomegalovirus infection status.

This clone was seen just once. What antigen it recognizes has not been identified. No per-base quality is available; no much larger clone lies one base away. Reading from cysteine to phenylalanine, the CDR3 counts 14 amino acids. Here the CDR3 DNA is all that survives: 42 bases in frame from base 1. For CDR1 and CDR2, the germline V gene (reference sequence) lists LNHDA and SQIVND. A distance of 12 bases separates the germline ends of V and J, which lose 0 bases and 7 bases respectively. Libraries came from the immunoSEQ multiplex PCR assay. For the multiplex PCR, a mixture combining 60 forward primers for TCR Vbeta segments and 13 reverse primers for TCR Jbeta segments was used. The CDR3 region of rearranged TCR beta genes was amplified from genomic DNA with a multiplex PCR assay. The amplified TCR beta libraries were sequenced on the Illumina HiSeq System as 87-base-pair reads. The original methods were these. A later analysis counted about 80 million unique TCR beta chains across the 700 or so repertoires, and around 9.9 million of these chains were shared by at least two donors. Raw reads were error-corrected and collapsed into unique sequences by a nearest-neighbor algorithm in which closely related sequences were merged to remove PCR and sequencing errors. To assign V, D and J gene segments, CDR3 sequences were aligned to IMGT reference sequences. For a sequence to be retained, at least a six-nucleotide match to both a V gene segment and a J gene segment was required. A rearrangement was called productive if the CDR3 had no stop codons and remained in frame with V and J, and every other rearrangement was called non-productive. CDR3 was defined by IMGT convention, running from the second conserved V-encoded cysteine to the conserved J-encoded phenylalanine. Sequences without an unambiguous match to a single V gene segment were excluded from the earlier analysis of almost 600 of the donors. An earlier analysis of a few hundred of the donors called V segments functional above 56.7% productive rearrangements and segregating when the between-donor standard deviation exceeded 5%. A statistical classification framework was built to diagnose cytomegalovirus status from the catalog of TCR beta chain sequences. In a later analysis, V and J genes were assigned by comparing TCR nucleotide sequences against IMGT/GENE-DB human TR gene sequences. A later analysis assigned CDR3 sequences and most-parsimonious VDJ recombination scenarios with the TCRdist pipeline. In a later analysis, every TCR beta chain was defined by the combination of its CDR3 amino acid sequence and its V-gene family, and reads without a unique V-gene family were dropped. A later analysis removed several hundred highly shared, low-generation-probability nucleotide sequences to deal with suspected cross-contamination and a sequencing artifact. In a later analysis, a clonal expansion index was calculated for each public chain from normalized within-repertoire ranks of inferred template counts. Generation probabilities in a later analysis came from a VDJ recombination model fitted to out-of-frame rearrangements, and those results were checked against IGoR. Hypergeometric tests were used in a later analysis to score TCR-TCR, TCR-HLA and TCR-CMV co-occurrence, with a repertoire-size bias correction applied to the TCR pairs. To estimate false discovery rates, a later analysis permuted the HLA or CMV assignments 20 times. In a later analysis, co-occurring TCRs were grouped using DBSCAN, with TCRdist sequence similarity added in when clustering inside HLA-allele-positive subsets. Co-occurrence clustering excluded repertoires with fewer than 30,000 or more than 120,000 public chains, plus five with anomalous nucleotide sharing. The immuneACCESS repertoire file appears here via TCRdb, limited to in-frame rearrangements. These files lack a portion of the clones; in checked studies, under half of the deficit traces to unresolved V genes, and the cause of the others is not known. That table gives V, J and clone size, and the DNA gave D and trimming. Across this sample there are around 90,000 clones, with 79% seen only once. The ten largest account for more than 2.5% of the sample.

The cohort consisted of 600 to 750 healthy bone marrow donors. At the time of sampling, every cohort member was nominally healthy, though immune exposures that went unrecorded were likely present. The donor tested CMV seropositive and was one of the 289 seropositive cohort members. A peripheral blood sample was provided by each donor, and peripheral blood mononuclear cells were used for TCR beta sequencing. The Qiagen DNeasy Blood Extraction Kit was used to extract genomic DNA from the blood cell samples. Broader findings and caveats from the paper: A later analysis associated approximately 17,000 TCR beta sequences with specific HLA alleles at a false discovery rate of 0.05. Sequencing depth was assumed to be roughly uniform across donors in the presence/absence analyses, though that assumption may not hold. When HLA alleles, especially DR and DQ, strongly co-occurred, attributing TCR associations to individual alleles was difficult. A later analysis found that most CMV-associated TCR beta chains appeared HLA-restricted, with HLA associations seemingly driven largely by CMV exposure. A further reported finding was that TCR beta sequences accurately predicted the HLA-A and HLA-B alleles for most subjects in the first cohort. In a later genetic analysis, fewer N-insertions in productive TCRs were reported among donors in an Asian-associated ancestry cluster than the roughly 700-donor mean. The authors suggested that the approach could potentially be extended to other disease states and immunological phenotypes. Linkage disequilibrium might explain the correlated functional status among segregating V segments, but an unknown experimental factor could not be excluded. The classifier was reported to diagnose cytomegalovirus status with high specificity and sensitivity in both the original cohort and the validation cohort. According to a later analysis, parvovirus B19, influenza, CMV and Epstein-Barr virus appeared linked to several top co-occurrence clusters. In an earlier analysis of about 540 of the donors, most TCR beta V segments were observed in productive rearrangements about 87% or about 30% of the time, broadly matching IMGT annotations. In this cohort, only TCR beta chains were sequenced, and detectable features were limited by the absence of alpha or paired-chain data. A cluster of highly shared sequence variants was judged likely to represent a technical artifact of the sequencing pipeline. Because some donors lacked HLA typing at each locus, the association tests relied only on the typed subset. Because the 87-base-pair reads could not distinguish some IMGT-functional V segments, including TRBV6-2 and TRBV6-3, those segments were excluded. Most TCR sequences were seen in very few donors, while some public TCRs were found in many individuals. A later analysis found that HLA-associated TCR beta chains were more clonally expanded and had lower generation probabilities than equally common non-associated chains. In vitro tests confirmed that three of the cytomegalovirus-associated TCR beta chains recognize cytomegalovirus antigens. According to a later analysis, TCR association rates differed among HLA loci, with DRB1 alleles showing the most associated TCRs and HLA-C alleles showing the fewest. The study gave a list of some 150 TCR beta chains associated with cytomegalovirus. Because counts were too low, roughly 16 rarely observed V segments, including chromosome 9 orphons, were excluded from the earlier analysis of 587 of the donors. A later genetic analysis associated a missense DCLRE1C variant with V-gene and J-gene trimming of TCR beta chains, and an independent cohort replicated the association. For the cohort, immune exposure information was limited to CMV serostatus.

Recombination joined TRBV19 with TRBJ1-1; possibly the D gene is TRBD1, per 5 matching bases. This receptor was obtained from a male donor in good health and CMV-seropositive. The sequenced sample was PBMCs. The CDR3 protein is CASSIDLYRSEAFF. The nucleotide sequence is given as TGTGCCAGTAGTATAGATCTGTACAGGAGTGAAGCTTTCTTT.